The 21 T cell receptor beta chains given below trace back to one sample, sequenced in a study of cytomegalovirus exposure and HLA in healthy donors listed by TCRdb under 2017. Libraries were constructed by the immunoSEQ multiplex PCR assay. For the multiplex PCR, a mixture combining 60 forward primers for TCR Vbeta segments and 13 reverse primers for TCR Jbeta segments was used. The clones in this table, taken by TCRdb from immuneACCESS, are in-frame only. Not every clone is retained; where verified, under half of the shortfall comes from an unresolved V gene, and the cause of the rest is unknown. The sample's table lists a count of 50,000 to 80,000 clones. The ten top clones hold about 3.6% of the sample. The source material was PBMCs. These receptors all come from a woman in her late teens or twenties in good health and CMV-seronegative.

This chain joins TRBV18 and TRBJ1-3, with 9 bases aligning to TRBD1. With 2 bases clipped from V and 2 bases from J, the junction kept 1 base outside the gene matches. CDR1 KGHSH and CDR2 LQKENI come from the germline V gene. The CDR3 length is 15 residues. This chain's CDR3 is CASSPGDRAGNTIYF. CDR3 in DNA: TGTGCCAGCTCACCAGGGGACAGGGCTGGAAACACCATATATTTT.

The chain combines TRBV7-8 with TRBJ1-2, with 9 nucleotides matching TRBD1. The CDR3 has 14 amino acids. The V gene's germline CDR1 is SGHVS and CDR2 FQNEAQ. J gave up 8 bases and V 2 bases, and 6 bases lay outside the gene matches. CDR3 bases: TGTGCCAGCAGCTTAATGGGACAGGGAGAGGGCTACACCTTC. Translated, it gives CASSLMGQGEGYTF.

This chain uses TRBV5-4 with TRBJ2-3; 16 bases fit TRBD2. V lost 3 bases to trimming and J lost 7 bases; unmatched junction nucleotides: 8. The germline V gene has CDR1 SGHNT and CDR2 YYREEE (reference sequence). The CDR3 length is 17 residues. For the CDR3, the DNA is TGTGCCAGCAGCTCGGGGACTAGCGGGAGGGCCTCAAATACGCAGTATTTT. This encodes CASSSGTSGRASNTQYF.

V usage is TRBV29-1 and J usage is TRBJ1-5; 7 bases are a match to TRBD1. Germline V gene data show CDR1 as SQVTM and CDR2 as ANQGSEA. The CDR3 is made up of 14 amino acids. J lost 6 bases, V lost 3 bases, and 8 bases had no gene match. CDR3 coding DNA: TGCAGCGTTGATTCACAGGGGAGCGGTCAGCCCCAGCATTTT. Its translation: CSVDSQGSGQPQHF.

The chain uses TRBV5-1 and TRBJ2-7; D possibly corresponds to TRBD1 (6 bases). V lost 6 bases to trimming and J lost 5 bases, with 15 bases between them. The CDR3 length is 13 residues. The V gene's germline CDR1 is SGHRS and CDR2 YFSETQ. CDR3 bases: TGCGCCAGCACACAGGGTCAGGTTAACGAGCAGTACTTC. Translating gives CASTQGQVNEQYF.

The gene calls are TRBV18 and TRBJ1-1; the D gene is possibly TRBD1 (6 bases). The CDR3 sequence is 15 residues long. Trimming took off 6 bases at V and 0 bases at J, with 14 bases between the two ends. Germline V gene data show CDR1 as KGHSH and CDR2 as LQKENI. CDR3 region: CASSPNRDMNTEAFF. In DNA form, the CDR3 reads TGTGCCAGCTCGCCCAACCGGGACATGAACACTGAAGCTTTCTTT.

The chain is built from TRBV19 and TRBJ2-1, with TRBD1 matching over 9 bases. After removal of 6 bases from V and 6 bases from J, the junction contained 3 bases not matched to a gene. Germline-derived CDR1 and CDR2 are LNHDA and SQIVND (reference sequence). The CDR3 has 13 residues. CDR3 bases: TGTGCCAGTAGCCTGACAGGGGGCAATGAGCAGTTCTTC. It translates to CASSLTGGNEQFF.

The chain joins TRBV29-1 to TRBJ1-2; D gene unclear. The CDR3 is made up of 12 amino acids. V was trimmed by 7 bases and J by 4 bases, leaving 13 bases between them. Looked up from germline, CDR1 is SQVTM and CDR2 is ANQGSEA. This CDR3 reads CSGRVGFYGYTF. For the CDR3, the DNA is TGCAGCGGGCGGGTGGGGTTCTATGGCTACACCTTC.

CDR3 region: CASSFGGDIQYF. Written as DNA, the CDR3 is TGTGCCAGCAGCTTTGGGGGGGACATTCAGTACTTC. The chain combines TRBV7-9 with TRBJ2-4; 7 nucleotides align to TRBD2. Germline V gene data show CDR1 as SEHNR and CDR2 as FQNEAQ (reference sequence). This CDR3 spans 12 amino acids. V gave up 3 bases and J gave up 8 bases; unmatched junction bases: 1.

The chain employs TRBV4-1 and TRBJ1-1, with 7 bases lining up with TRBD1. The CDR3 has 14 amino acids. V trimming: 6 bases; J trimming: 1 base; junction bases outside the gene matches: 5. The germline gives CDR1 MGHRA, CDR2 YSYEKL. For the CDR3, the DNA is TGCGCCAGCAGGCCAGGGGGATCGAACACTGAAGCTTTCTTT. This encodes CASRPGGSNTEAFF.

The chain employs TRBV10-2 and TRBJ1-1; D remains ambiguous. Per germline, CDR1 WSHSY and CDR2 SAAADI. The germline V and J ends were trimmed by 5 bases and 4 bases, with 20 bases remaining between them. This CDR3 comprises 16 residues. The CDR3 loop reads CASSTLLRATGTEAFF. The CDR3, as DNA: TGCGCCAGCAGTACCCTCCTGAGGGCGACGGGCACTGAAGCTTTCTTT.

The genes are TRBV28 and TRBJ2-7; 7 positions match TRBD2. Germline V gene sequence: CDR1 MDHEN, CDR2 SYDVKM. V gave up 6 bases and J gave up 4 bases; unmatched junction bases: 9. The length of the CDR3 is 14 residues. CDR3 in DNA: TGTGCCAGCAGCCTCCCCGGGAGGAGGTACGAGCAGTACTTC. Protein sequence: CASSLPGRRYEQYF.

The J gene is TRBJ1-2, the V gene TRBV10-3, with D perhaps TRBD1 (6 bases). CDR1 is ENHRY, CDR2 SYGVKD, per germline. The CDR3 has 13 amino acids. V was trimmed by 0 bases and J by 8 bases, leaving 10 bases between them. This chain's CDR3 is CAISESTGRGYTF. In DNA, the CDR3 is TGTGCCATCAGTGAGTCTACAGGGCGCGGCTACACCTTC.

V gene TRBV27 combines with J gene TRBJ1-5; 7 nucleotides match TRBD1. With V trimmed by 5 bases and J by 7 bases, 14 bases remained unmatched. Germline V gene lookup returns CDR1 MNHEY and CDR2 SMNVEV (reference sequence). The CDR3 runs 16 residues. CDR3 nucleotide sequence: TGTGCCAGCAGTGCCCAACAGGGGCGGTTCAAACAGCCCCAGCATTTT. Residues: CASSAQQGRFKQPQHF.

The CDR3 is CASSLGRQGANTEAFF. The CDR3 nucleotides read TGTGCCAGCAGCTTGGGGAGACAGGGGGCGAACACTGAAGCTTTCTTT. The chain joins TRBV5-6 to TRBJ1-1; 10 bases are shared with TRBD1. Germline lookup yields CDR1 SGHDT and CDR2 YYEEEE. J lost 1 base, V lost 0 bases, and 3 bases had no gene match. The CDR3 sequence is 16 residues long.

The chain recombines TRBV18 with TRBJ1-5; 9 positions match TRBD1. Germline V CDR1 and CDR2: KGHSH, LQKENI. The CDR3 length is 15 residues. After removal of 2 bases from V and 7 bases from J, the junction contained 6 bases not matched to a gene. CDR3 region: CASSPGTGQGQPQHF. CDR3 sequence (DNA): TGTGCCAGCTCACCAGGGACAGGGCAAGGCCAGCCCCAGCATTTT. Full variable domain (remainder filled in from reference TRBV18 and TRBJ1-5): NAGVMQNPRHLVRRRGQEARLRCSPMKGHSHVYWYRQLPEEGLKFMVYLQKENIIDESGMPKERFSAEFPKEGPSILRIQQVVRGDSAAYFCASSPGTGQGQPQHFGDGTRLSIL.

The DNA of the CDR3 is TGTGCCAGCTCCCCTCCGGGGGGGGGCGGAGAGACCCAGTACTTC. Its translation is CASSPPGGGGETQYF. The chain has TRBV9 and TRBJ2-5; 8 nucleotides line up with TRBD2. The CDR3 is made up of 15 amino acids. Germline V lookup: CDR1 SGDLS, CDR2 YYNGEE. Germline trimming cut 7 bases from V and 4 bases from J; bases unmatched to any gene: 12.

The chain uses TRBV7-9 and TRBJ1-6; no clear D gene. Trimming pared 5 bases from V and 3 bases from J, leaving 11 bases between. This CDR3 region has 15 residues. Looked up from germline, CDR1 is SEHNR and CDR2 is FQNEAQ (reference sequence). CDR3 sequence: CASSPGGVYNSPLHF. In DNA form, the CDR3 reads TGTGCCAGCAGCCCCGGCGGAGTCTATAATTCACCCCTCCACTTT.

The chain joins TRBV18 to TRBJ2-7, with 12 bases matching TRBD2. The germline gives CDR1 KGHSH, CDR2 LQKENI. This CDR3 contains 17 residues. V dropped 5 bases and J dropped 2; count of bases not matched to a gene: 10. The CDR3 sequence is CASSYGSTSGGTYEQYF. In DNA, the CDR3 is TGTGCCAGCTCATACGGGTCGACTAGCGGGGGAACCTACGAGCAGTACTTC. Combining the CDR3 with reference TRBV18 and TRBJ2-7 gives the whole variable domain NAGVMQNPRHLVRRRGQEARLRCSPMKGHSHVYWYRQLPEEGLKFMVYLQKENIIDESGMPKERFSAEFPKEGPSILRIQQVVRGDSAAYFCASSYGSTSGGTYEQYFGPGTRLTVT.

This sequence joins TRBV30 and TRBJ1-6, with D possibly being TRBD1 (5 bases). CDR3 size: 16 residues. Germline V gives CDR1 GTSNPN, CDR2 SVGIG (reference sequence). V was trimmed by 3 bases and J by 5 bases, leaving 17 bases between them. This CDR3 reads CAWSFLSDSHNSPLHF. The DNA of the CDR3 is TGTGCCTGGAGCTTCTTATCCGACAGCCATAATTCACCCCTCCACTTT.

The V and J genes are TRBV19 and TRBJ1-1; D uncertain. The CDR3 length is 13 residues. CDR1 LNHDA and CDR2 SQIVND come from the germline V gene (reference sequence). Trimming removed 6 bases at V and 3 bases at J, with 11 bases between. CDR3 nucleotides: TGTGCCAGTAGCCTTGACACCTACACTGAAGCTTTCTTT. Protein: CASSLDTYTEAFF.